The subject of this entry is one T cell receptor beta chain. Its antigen is unidentified. The V end was cut by 5 bases, the J end by 2 bases, with 13 bases between. CDR1 MDHEN and CDR2 SYDVKM come from the germline V gene. The CDR3 is 15 residues long. The sample is drawn from a study of shared clonotypes between healthy human individuals. Terminally differentiated effector memory CD45RA+ cells were left out of the naive CD8 fraction, which was CD45RO-negative and positively selected for CCR7. Healthy HIV-negative adults without recent acute infections or vaccinations served as donors. Study-level points and caveats: Unshared clonotypes carried lower generation probabilities than those common to all four donors.

Replicate PCRs run on sorted subsets employed approximately 0.2 ug DNA, about 27,000 T cell genomes. Libraries were prepared by immunoSEQ multiplex PCR; TCRdb keeps only in-frame clonotypes and omits some of them. Of just over 2,000,000 clones listed, roughly 95% are singletons. The receptor's source is a man aged 18 to 29 in good health. The chain employs TRBV28 and TRBJ1-3, with a tentative D call TRBD1 (5 bases). The sample was naive CD8+ T cells sorted from blood. This CDR3 is CASSPGISTGNTIYF. CDR3 in DNA: TGTGCCAGCAGTCCAGGGATTTCTACTGGAAACACCATATATTTT.